This note documents a single T cell receptor (beta chain) sequence. Its antigen is not yet known. No qualities accompany the bases; no much larger clone lies one base away. The sample's time point label, in plain terms: week 35, safety follow-up. Every vaccine dose consisted of 300 ug of a 20-mer mutant IDH1 peptide in Montanide, administered subcutaneously together with topical imiquimod. Eight vaccinations were administered to patients in weeks 1, 3, 5, 7, 11, 15, 19 and 23, corresponding to visits V03 through V10. The donors had newly diagnosed IDH1-mutant astrocytomas of WHO grade 3 or 4 that showed loss of nuclear ATRX. The samples were drawn from NOA16, a multicentre, single-arm, open-label phase I trial in Germany that tested a mutant IDH1 peptide vaccine in humans for the first time. Genomic DNA for TCRB sequencing was extracted from EDTA blood using the DNeasy Blood and Tissue Kit. These data come from a study of a mutant IDH1 vaccine in newly diagnosed glioma (dated by TCRdb to about 2021). Regarding the research as a whole: In the chemotherapy-containing groups, vaccination started alongside temozolomide cycles, whereas in patients who had radiotherapy alone it started 4-6 weeks after radiotherapy. Of the roughly 31 treated patients, roughly 60% were male and around 40% were female, and the mean age was 40.4 years. Before enrollment, patients had received standard therapy of radiotherapy alone, temozolomide alone, or radiochemotherapy with temozolomide; most received the combination. Visit V12 was the week-35 safety follow-up and visit V13 was the week-47 end of study. Six visits were used for peripheral blood collection: V03 (baseline), V05, V07, V10, V12 and V13. Longitudinal TCRB deep sequencing was performed for about two dozen treated patients wherever samples were available for exploratory analyses. The research as a whole found: Availability determined which PBMC samples were chosen for TCRB deep sequencing. Pseudoprogression appeared unrelated to alterations in the top peripheral T cell clonotypes detected by TCRB sequencing. Vaccine-induced immune responses across multiple MHC alleles were detected in roughly 94% of patients. The authors stated that sample limitations prevented analyses of patient blood samples from being reproduced.

Libraries were constructed by the immunoSEQ multiplex PCR assay. The hsTCRB Kit was used according to the manufacturer's protocol to amplify rearranged TCR beta chain sequences. Sequencing of TCRB libraries was carried out on an Illumina MiSeq. From the authors' description of their analysis: The kit vendor's proprietary platform handled demultiplexing, trimming and gene mapping. In TCRdb, the immuneACCESS table is reduced to in-frame sequences with V and J assigned. These tables do not hold every clone; where another copy was compared, an unresolved V gene accounts for under half, and the others remain unexplained. From that table come the V and J calls and clone size; the DNA was used to work out D and trimming. This sample lists approximately 47,000 clones; about 88% were detected once. Around 6% of the sample lies in the top ten. This specimen consisted of PBMCs, obtained from a glioma patient whose treatment included an IDH1 peptide vaccine. The sequence was collected from a woman in her 40s with glioma.

In nucleotide form, the sequence is TGCGCCAGCAGCCATAGCGGGGGGGAAACAGATACGCAGTATTTT. Translated, it reads CASSHSGGETDTQYF. This receptor chain uses TRBV4-1 and TRBJ2-3, with 11 bases aligning to TRBD2. Ends trimmed: V by 3 bases, J by 3 bases; bases unmatched to a gene: 2. Per the germline V gene, MGHRA is the CDR1 and YSYEKL is the CDR2. The CDR3 has 15 amino acids, counting the end cysteine and phenylalanine. Only the CDR3 DNA stays, 45 bases, in frame from base 1.